This TCR beta chain was retrieved from a study of cytomegalovirus exposure and HLA in healthy donors. Study results and caveats: What a later analysis reportedly showed was that an Asian-associated ancestry cluster had fewer N-insertions than the 666-donor mean. HLA alleles showed associations with 16,951 TCR beta sequences in a later analysis, at a 0.05 false discovery rate.

Germline V gives CDR1 MGHDK, CDR2 SYGVNS. The ends lost 11 bases at V and 10 bases at J; junction bases unmatched: 7. This CDR3 region has 13 residues. As for this clone: As yet, its antigen is unknown.

The primer mix had 60 Vbeta and 13 Jbeta primers. Original analysis: In a later analysis, of around 83 million unique beta chains, around 9.9 million appeared in at least two donors. Data came from immunoSEQ multiplex PCR; TCRdb stores just in-frame clones and leaves some out. The V and J calls and the clone size are those of that table, but D and trimming were determined from the DNA. Of some 130,000 clones in the sample, around 78% were seen once. The material sequenced was PBMCs. This chain links TRBV25-1 with TRBJ1-6; the match to TRBD1 covers 11 bases. This TCR came from a female donor in good health and CMV-seropositive. The DNA for the CDR3 is TGTGCCCCTAGGGACAGGGGGACGTCACCCCTCCACTTT. Translating it yields CAPRDRGTSPLHF.